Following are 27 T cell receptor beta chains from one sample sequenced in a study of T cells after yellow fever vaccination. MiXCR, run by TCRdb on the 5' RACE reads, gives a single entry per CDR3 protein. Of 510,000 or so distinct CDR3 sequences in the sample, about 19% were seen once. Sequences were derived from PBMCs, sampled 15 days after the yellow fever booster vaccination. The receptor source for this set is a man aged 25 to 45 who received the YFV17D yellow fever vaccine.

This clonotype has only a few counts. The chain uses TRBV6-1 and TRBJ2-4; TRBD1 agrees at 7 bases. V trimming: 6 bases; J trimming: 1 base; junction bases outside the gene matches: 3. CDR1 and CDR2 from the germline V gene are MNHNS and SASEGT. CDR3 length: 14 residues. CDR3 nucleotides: TGTGCCAGCAGGACGACAGGGGCCAAAAACATTCAGTACTTC. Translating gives CASRTTGAKNIQYF.

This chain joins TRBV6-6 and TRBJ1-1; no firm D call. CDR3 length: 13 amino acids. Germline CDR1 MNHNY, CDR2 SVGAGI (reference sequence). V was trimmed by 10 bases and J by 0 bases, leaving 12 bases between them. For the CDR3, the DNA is TGTGCCACCACGTTTAGGGTGAACACTGAAGCTTTCTTT. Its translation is CATTFRVNTEAFF.

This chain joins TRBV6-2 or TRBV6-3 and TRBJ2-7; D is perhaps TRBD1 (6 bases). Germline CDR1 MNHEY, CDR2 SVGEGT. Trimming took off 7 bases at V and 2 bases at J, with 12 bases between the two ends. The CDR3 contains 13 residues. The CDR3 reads CASIRDIPYEQYF. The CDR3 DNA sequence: TGTGCCAGCATACGGGACATTCCCTACGAGCAGTACTTC.

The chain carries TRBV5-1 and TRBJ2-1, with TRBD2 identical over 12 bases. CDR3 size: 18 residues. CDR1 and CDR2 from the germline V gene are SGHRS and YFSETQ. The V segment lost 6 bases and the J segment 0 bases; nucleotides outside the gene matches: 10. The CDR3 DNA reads TGCGCCAGCACCCCCCGGACTAGCGGGACAAGCTCCTACAATGAGCAGTTCTTC. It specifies CASTPRTSGTSSYNEQFF.

The CDR3 DNA follows: TGTGCCAGCAGCTTGAAAGGGGGGGTCACTGAAGCTTTCTTT. It translates to CASSLKGGVTEAFF. V usage is TRBV5-5 and J usage is TRBJ1-1; D is possibly TRBD1 (6 bases). Trimming shortened V by 1 base and J by 4 bases, and 11 bases separated the two germline ends. This CDR3 has 14 amino acids. Germline V gives CDR1 SGHKS, CDR2 YYEKEE (reference sequence).

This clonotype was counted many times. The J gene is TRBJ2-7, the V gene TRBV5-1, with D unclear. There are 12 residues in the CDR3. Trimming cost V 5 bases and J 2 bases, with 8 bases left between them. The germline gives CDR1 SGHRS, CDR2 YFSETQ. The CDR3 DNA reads TGCGCCAGCAGGGGAAGTCCCTACGAGCAGTACTTC. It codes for CASRGSPYEQYF.

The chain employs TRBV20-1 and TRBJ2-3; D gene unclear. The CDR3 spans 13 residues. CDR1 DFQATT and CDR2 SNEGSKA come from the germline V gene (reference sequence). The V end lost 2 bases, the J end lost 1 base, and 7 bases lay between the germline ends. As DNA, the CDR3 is TGCAGTGCTAGACTGCCTGGCACAGATACGCAGTATTTT. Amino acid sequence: CSARLPGTDTQYF.

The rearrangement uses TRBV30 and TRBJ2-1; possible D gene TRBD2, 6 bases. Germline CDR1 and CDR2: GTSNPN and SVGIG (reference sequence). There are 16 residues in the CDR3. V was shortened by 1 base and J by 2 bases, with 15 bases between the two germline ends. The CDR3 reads CAWSGGDFVAYNEQFF. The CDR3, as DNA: TGTGCCTGGAGTGGGGGGGACTTCGTAGCCTACAATGAGCAGTTCTTC.

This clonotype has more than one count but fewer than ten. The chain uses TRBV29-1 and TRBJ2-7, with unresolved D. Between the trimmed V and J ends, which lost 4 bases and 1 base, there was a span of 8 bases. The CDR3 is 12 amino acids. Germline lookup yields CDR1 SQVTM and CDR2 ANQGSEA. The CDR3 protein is CSVGQTSYEQYF. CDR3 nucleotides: TGCAGCGTTGGGCAGACTTCCTACGAGCAGTACTTC.

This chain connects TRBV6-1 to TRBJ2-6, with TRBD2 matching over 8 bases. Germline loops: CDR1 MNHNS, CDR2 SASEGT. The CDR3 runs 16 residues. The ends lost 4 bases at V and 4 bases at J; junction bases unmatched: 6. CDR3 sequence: CASSVRGGRGANVLTF. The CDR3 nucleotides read TGTGCCAGCAGTGTCCGGGGGGGGAGGGGGGCCAACGTCCTGACTTTC.

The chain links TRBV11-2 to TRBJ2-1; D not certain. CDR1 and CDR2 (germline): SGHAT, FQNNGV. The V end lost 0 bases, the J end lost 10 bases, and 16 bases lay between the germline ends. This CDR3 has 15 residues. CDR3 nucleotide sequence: TGTGCCAGCAGCTTAGAGGGATTCATTTCTGGGGAGCAGTTCTTC. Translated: CASSLEGFISGEQFF.

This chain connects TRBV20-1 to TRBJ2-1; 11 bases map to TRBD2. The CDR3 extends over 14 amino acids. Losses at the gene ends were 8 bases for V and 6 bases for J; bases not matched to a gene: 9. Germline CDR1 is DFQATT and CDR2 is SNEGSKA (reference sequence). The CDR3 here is CSCTPSGRFNEQFF. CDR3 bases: TGCAGTTGCACCCCTAGCGGGAGGTTCAATGAGCAGTTCTTC.

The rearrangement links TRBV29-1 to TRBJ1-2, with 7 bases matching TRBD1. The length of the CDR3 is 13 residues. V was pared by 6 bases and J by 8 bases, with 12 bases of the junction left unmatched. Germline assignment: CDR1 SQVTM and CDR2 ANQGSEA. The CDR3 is CSVPRWQGDGYTF. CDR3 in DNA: TGCAGCGTGCCCCGGTGGCAGGGGGACGGCTACACCTTC. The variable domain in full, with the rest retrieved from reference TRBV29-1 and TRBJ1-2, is SAVISQKPSRDICQRGTSLTIQCQVDSQVTMMFWYRQQPGQSLTLIATANQGSEATYESGFVIDKFPISRPNLTFSTLTVSNMSPEDSSIYLCSVPRWQGDGYTFGSGTRLTVV.

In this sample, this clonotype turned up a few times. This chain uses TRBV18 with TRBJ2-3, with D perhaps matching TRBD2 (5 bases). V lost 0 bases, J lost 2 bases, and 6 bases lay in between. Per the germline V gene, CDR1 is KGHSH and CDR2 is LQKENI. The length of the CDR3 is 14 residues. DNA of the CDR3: TGTGCCAGCTCACCACCGACTAACACAGATACGCAGTATTTT. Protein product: CASSPPTNTDTQYF.

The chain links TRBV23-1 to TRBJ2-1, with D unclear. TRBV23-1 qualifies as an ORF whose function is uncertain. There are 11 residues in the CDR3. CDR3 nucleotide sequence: TGCGACCAGAGCTCCTACAATGAGCAGTTCTTC. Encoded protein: CDQSSYNEQFF.

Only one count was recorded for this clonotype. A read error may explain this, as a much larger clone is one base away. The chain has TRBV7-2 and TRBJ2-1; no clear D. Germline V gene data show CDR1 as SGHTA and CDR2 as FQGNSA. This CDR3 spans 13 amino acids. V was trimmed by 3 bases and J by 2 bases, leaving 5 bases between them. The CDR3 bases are TGTGCCAGCAGCTTCAACACCTACAATGAGCAGTTCTTC. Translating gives CASSFNTYNEQFF.

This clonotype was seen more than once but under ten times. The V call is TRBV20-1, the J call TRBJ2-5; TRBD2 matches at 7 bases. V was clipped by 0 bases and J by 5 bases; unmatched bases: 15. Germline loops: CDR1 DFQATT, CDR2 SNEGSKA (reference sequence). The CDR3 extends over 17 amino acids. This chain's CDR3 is CSARDRRTRGLRETQYF. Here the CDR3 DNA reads TGCAGTGCTAGAGATCGGAGGACTAGGGGACTCCGGGAGACCCAGTACTTC.

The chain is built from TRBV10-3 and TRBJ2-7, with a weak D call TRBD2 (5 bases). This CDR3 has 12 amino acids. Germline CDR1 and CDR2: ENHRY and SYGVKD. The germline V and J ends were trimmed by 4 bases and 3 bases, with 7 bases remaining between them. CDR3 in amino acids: CAISARDYEQYF. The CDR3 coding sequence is TGTGCCATCAGTGCCCGGGACTACGAGCAGTACTTC.

CDR3 protein: CASSYRVDYGYTF. The CDR3 DNA reads TGTGCCAGCAGTTACCGGGTGGACTATGGCTACACCTTC. V usage is TRBV6-6 and J usage is TRBJ1-2; D is ambiguous. The germline V gene has CDR1 MNHNY and CDR2 SVGAGI (reference sequence). V lost 2 bases and J lost 3, with 7 bases in between. The CDR3 contains 13 residues.

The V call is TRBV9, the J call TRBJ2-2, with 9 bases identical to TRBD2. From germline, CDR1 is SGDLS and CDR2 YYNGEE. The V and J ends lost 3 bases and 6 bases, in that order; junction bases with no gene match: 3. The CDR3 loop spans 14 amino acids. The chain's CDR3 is CASSEGLAPGELFF. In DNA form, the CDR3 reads TGTGCCAGCAGCGAGGGACTAGCTCCCGGGGAGCTGTTTTTT.

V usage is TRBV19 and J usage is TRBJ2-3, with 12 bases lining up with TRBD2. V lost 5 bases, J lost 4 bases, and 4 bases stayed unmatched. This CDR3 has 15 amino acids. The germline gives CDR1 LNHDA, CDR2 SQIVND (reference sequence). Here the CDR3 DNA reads TGTGCCAGTAGTGGGGGACTAGCGGGCGCAGATACGCAGTATTTT. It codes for CASSGGLAGADTQYF.

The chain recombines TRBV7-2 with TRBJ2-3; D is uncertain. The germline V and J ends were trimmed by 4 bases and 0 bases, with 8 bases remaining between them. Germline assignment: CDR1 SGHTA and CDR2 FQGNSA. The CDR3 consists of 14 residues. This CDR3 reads CASSSPSSTDTQYF. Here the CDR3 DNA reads TGTGCCAGCAGCTCCCCCTCTAGCACAGATACGCAGTATTTT. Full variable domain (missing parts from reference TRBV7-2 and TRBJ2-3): GAGVSQSPSNKVTEKGKDVELRCDPISGHTALYWYRQSLGQGLEFLIYFQGNSAPDKSGLPSDRFSAERTGGSVSTLTIQRTQQEDSAVYLCASSSPSSTDTQYFGPGTRLTVL.

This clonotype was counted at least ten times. CDR3 nucleotide sequence: TGTGCCAGCAGCTCCGGGTCTTCCTACGAGCAGTACTTC. As protein: CASSSGSSYEQYF. The gene calls are TRBV28 and TRBJ2-7, with D unresolved. V was clipped by 6 bases and J by 1 base, with 10 bases between them. CDR1 is MDHEN and CDR2 is SYDVKM in the germline V gene. CDR3 length equals 13 residues.

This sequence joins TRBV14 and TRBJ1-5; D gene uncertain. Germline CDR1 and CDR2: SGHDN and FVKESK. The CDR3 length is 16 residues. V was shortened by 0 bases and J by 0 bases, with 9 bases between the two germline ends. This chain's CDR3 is CASSQEGRYSNQPQHF. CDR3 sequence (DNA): TGTGCCAGCAGCCAAGAGGGCAGGTATAGCAATCAGCCCCAGCATTTT.

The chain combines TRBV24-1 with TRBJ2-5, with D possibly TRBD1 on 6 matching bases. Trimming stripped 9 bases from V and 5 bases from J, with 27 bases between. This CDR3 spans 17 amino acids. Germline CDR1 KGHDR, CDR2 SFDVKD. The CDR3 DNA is TGTGCCACCTCGACCCAACCCTCTGGACAGTCATTTGAGACCCAGTACTTC. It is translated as CATSTQPSGQSFETQYF.

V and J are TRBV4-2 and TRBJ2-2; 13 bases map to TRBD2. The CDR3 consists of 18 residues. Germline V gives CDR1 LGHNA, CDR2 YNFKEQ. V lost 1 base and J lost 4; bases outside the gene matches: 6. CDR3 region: CASSQATSGRAVTGELFF. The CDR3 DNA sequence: TGTGCCAGCAGCCAAGCCACTAGCGGGAGGGCGGTCACCGGGGAGCTGTTTTTT.

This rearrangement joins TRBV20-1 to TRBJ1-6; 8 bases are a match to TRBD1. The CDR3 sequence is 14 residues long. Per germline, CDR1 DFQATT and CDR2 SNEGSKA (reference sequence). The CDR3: CSGAGGSSNSPLHF. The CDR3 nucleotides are TGCAGCGGGGCAGGGGGCAGTTCTAATTCACCCCTCCACTTT.